Shown below are 25 T cell receptor beta chains from a single sample sequenced in a study of cytomegalovirus exposure and HLA in healthy donors. A multiplex PCR was run with 60 Vbeta primers and 13 Jbeta primers. Assay used: immunoSEQ multiplex PCR; TCRdb lists only in-frame clones, some missing. The table lists approximately 100,000 clones, roughly 71% of them singletons. The specimen was PBMCs. These receptors were collected from a man in his forties in good health and CMV-seropositive.

This sequence joins TRBV27 and TRBJ1-1; the D is unclear. Trimming left V 4 bases short and J 0 bases short, with 12 bases between. This CDR3 region has 15 residues. The V gene's germline CDR1 is MNHEY and CDR2 SMNVEV (reference sequence). The CDR3 nucleotides are TGTGCCAGCAGTTCCAGGATGGGTTTGAACACTGAAGCTTTCTTT. This codes for CASSSRMGLNTEAFF.

V gene TRBV7-2 combines with J gene TRBJ2-5, with D perhaps TRBD1 (6 bases). CDR3 length equals 14 residues. Looked up from germline, CDR1 is SGHTA and CDR2 is FQGNSA. The V end lost 7 bases, the J end lost 1 base, and 13 bases lay between the germline ends. For the CDR3, the DNA is TGTGCCAGCAACACACGGGACACCCAAGAGACCCAGTACTTC. Its protein product is CASNTRDTQETQYF.

This chain links TRBV30 with TRBJ2-5, with 8 bases matching TRBD1. This CDR3 spans 14 amino acids. V shed 2 bases and J 5 bases; nucleotides not matched to a gene: 7. Germline V gene data show CDR1 as GTSNPN and CDR2 as SVGIG (reference sequence). The chain's CDR3 is CAWSPQGARETQYF. The CDR3 DNA follows: TGTGCCTGGAGTCCTCAGGGGGCGCGGGAGACCCAGTACTTC.

DNA of the CDR3: TGTGCCAGCAGCCAAAATTTGGTAGCGGGATTCCATAAAAATGAGCAGTTCTTC. Translation gives CASSQNLVAGFHKNEQFF. This chain links TRBV14 with TRBJ2-1, with 8 bases that match TRBD2. The CDR3 has 18 residues. The ends lost 2 bases at V and 7 bases at J; junction bases unmatched: 16. From germline, CDR1 is SGHDN and CDR2 FVKESK.

A single count supports this clone. The chain joins TRBV13 to TRBJ2-1, with D perhaps matching TRBD2 (6 bases). The germline V and J ends were trimmed by 5 bases and 7 bases, with 18 bases remaining between them. CDR1 and CDR2 from the germline V gene are PRHDT and FYEKMQ (reference sequence). The CDR3 covers 15 residues. CDR3 DNA sequence: TGTGCCAGCAGCCATCGGGGGAGAGGTCGGAATGAGCAGTTCTTC. Translated: CASSHRGRGRNEQFF.

Comment on this clone: The junction and the germline gene differ at one end; a read error may be behind it. This sequence joins TRBV30 and TRBJ2-7; a weak D match, TRBD1 (6 bases). The CDR3 is made up of 14 amino acids. In germline, CDR1 is GTSNPN, CDR2 SVGIG (reference sequence). CDR3 bases: TGTGCCTGGAGTACCCGGACAGTGACCTACGAGCAGTGCTTC. This gives the protein CAWSTRTVTYEQCF.

In its sample, this clone was seen a few times. This rearrangement joins TRBV5-4 to TRBJ1-5; D not resolved. The CDR3 runs to 14 residues. Trimming stripped 2 bases from V and 4 bases from J, with 10 bases between. The germline V gene has CDR1 SGHNT and CDR2 YYREEE (reference sequence). The CDR3 loop is CASSLEPGNQPQHF. For the CDR3, the DNA is TGTGCCAGCAGCTTAGAGCCGGGGAATCAGCCCCAGCATTTT.

The chain has TRBV15 and TRBJ2-1; no reliable D call. V was shortened by 3 bases and J by 1 base, with 7 bases between the two germline ends. The CDR3 has 14 residues. Germline-derived CDR1 and CDR2 are LNHNV and YYDKDF (reference sequence). This CDR3 reads CATSRSVSYNEQFF. CDR3 nucleotide sequence: TGTGCCACCAGCAGGAGTGTTTCCTACAATGAGCAGTTCTTC. The variable domain in full, completed from reference TRBV15 and TRBJ2-1, reads DAMVIQNPRYQVTQFGKPVTLSCSQTLNHNVMYWYQQKSSQAPKLLFHYYDKDFNNEADTPDNFQSRRPNTSFCFLDIRSPGLGDTAMYLCATSRSVSYNEQFFGPGTRLTVL.

Note on this clone: Distinct nucleotide sequences in the sample also encode this CDR3. This chain joins TRBV29-1 and TRBJ2-1, with 10 positions matching TRBD2. V shed 6 bases, J shed 3 bases, and the junction held 2 bases outside the gene matches. Germline lookup yields CDR1 SQVTM and CDR2 ANQGSEA. This CDR3 spans 13 amino acids. The CDR3 DNA reads TGCAGCGTGAGGACTAGCGGCTACAATGAGCAGTTCTTC. As protein: CSVRTSGYNEQFF.

This clone was seen just once. CDR3 sequence (DNA): TGTGCCTGGAGTCGACGAGGCTCTGGAAACACCATATATTTT. Protein product: CAWSRRGSGNTIYF. J is TRBJ1-3 and V is TRBV30; D is unresolved. This CDR3 comprises 14 residues. CDR1 and CDR2 from the germline V gene are GTSNPN and SVGIG (reference sequence). The germline V and J ends were trimmed by 2 bases and 0 bases, with 8 bases remaining between them.

V gene TRBV9 combines with J gene TRBJ1-4; 7 positions agree with TRBD1. Germline CDR1 is SGDLS and CDR2 is YYNGEE. The CDR3 is 15 amino acids. V was clipped by 3 bases and J by 4 bases; unmatched bases: 6. The CDR3: CASSAGTALNEKLFF. The CDR3 DNA reads TGTGCCAGCAGCGCTGGGACAGCCCTTAATGAAAAACTGTTTTTT.

This clone occurred a few times. The rearrangement links TRBV30 to TRBJ1-3; D not certain. The CDR3 extends over 15 amino acids. The germline V and J ends were trimmed by 1 base and 4 bases, with 14 bases remaining between them. From germline, CDR1 is GTSNPN and CDR2 SVGIG (reference sequence). In nucleotides, the CDR3 is TGTGCCTGGAGTGATCAGAAAGCGGCGGGAAACACCATATATTTT. Protein product: CAWSDQKAAGNTIYF.

This clone showed up just a few times. The chain employs TRBV29-1 and TRBJ1-6; 8 bases are a match to TRBD1. The CDR3 loop spans 13 amino acids. V lost 7 bases and J lost 10; bases outside the gene matches: 9. Germline V gene data show CDR1 as SQVTM and CDR2 as ANQGSEA. CDR3 coding DNA: TGCAGCGCGGACAGGGTGGTAGGATCACCCCTCCACTTT. It yields the protein CSADRVVGSPLHF.

The chain is built from TRBV25-1 and TRBJ2-6; D not certain. V lost 1 base and J 2 bases, leaving 9 bases between the germline ends. The germline V gene has CDR1 MGHDK and CDR2 SYGVNS. The CDR3 runs to 16 residues. The CDR3 protein is CASSEFSVAGANVLTF. CDR3 in DNA: TGTGCCAGCAGTGAATTTAGTGTTGCTGGGGCCAACGTCCTGACTTTC.

This chain links TRBV30 with TRBJ1-5, with D possibly TRBD1 on 5 matching bases. CDR1 and CDR2 from the germline V gene are GTSNPN and SVGIG (reference sequence). Trimming cost V 7 bases and J 4 bases, with 14 bases left between them. CDR3 length: 13 amino acids. In DNA, the CDR3 is TGTGCCTACTCCCTGGGGGGTAATCAGCCCCAGCATTTT. This encodes CAYSLGGNQPQHF.

The gene calls are TRBV9 and TRBJ2-1; 8 nucleotides line up with TRBD2. There are 13 residues in the CDR3. Germline V lookup: CDR1 SGDLS, CDR2 YYNGEE. The J segment lost 7 bases and the V segment lost 3 bases, leaving 3 bases of the junction unmatched. The CDR3 DNA follows: TGTGCCAGCAGCGCGGGACTAGGGAATGAGCAGTTCTTC. The encoded protein is CASSAGLGNEQFF.

This clone was found once. The V gene is TRBV30, the J gene TRBJ1-1, with a possible D match to TRBD1 (5 bases). The CDR3 consists of 13 residues. Trimming removed 7 bases from V and 4 bases from J, with 16 bases in between. Germline V gene data show CDR1 as GTSNPN and CDR2 as SVGIG (reference sequence). CDR3 DNA: TGTGCCTCCTCATATGATAGGGGCACTGAAGCTTTCTTT. Translating gives CASSYDRGTEAFF.

This clone was picked up a small number of times. The V and J genes are TRBV9 and TRBJ2-5, with 9 bases fitting TRBD1. Trimming at V came to 4 bases and at J to 5 bases, leaving 9 bases not matched to a gene. The CDR3 spans 15 residues. CDR1 SGDLS and CDR2 YYNGEE come from the germline V gene. Here the CDR3 reads CASSTQGAVMETQYF. The DNA of the CDR3 is TGTGCCAGCAGCACACAGGGGGCTGTAATGGAGACCCAGTACTTC.

V gene TRBV10-2 combines with J gene TRBJ2-7; 7 nucleotides match TRBD2. The trim removed 5 bases at V and 0 bases at J, leaving 4 bases unmatched. The CDR3 loop spans 14 amino acids. Germline CDR1 is WSHSY and CDR2 is SAAADI. The CDR3: CASSLSGVSYEQYF. The DNA for the CDR3 is TGCGCCAGCAGTTTGAGCGGGGTCTCCTACGAGCAGTACTTC.

The J gene is TRBJ2-2, the V gene TRBV29-1; TRBD1 aligns across 9 bases. V lost 5 bases and J lost 5; bases outside the gene matches: 9. This CDR3 region has 15 residues. Germline V gene sequence: CDR1 SQVTM, CDR2 ANQGSEA. The DNA of the CDR3 is TGCAGCGTTACAGGGGGCGCGAAGTGGACCGGGGAGCTGTTTTTT. This gives the protein CSVTGGAKWTGELFF.

The V and J genes are TRBV27 and TRBJ2-6; D possibly corresponds to TRBD2 (6 bases). Germline CDR1 reads MNHEY; CDR2 reads SMNVEV (reference sequence). Trimming removed 5 bases from V and 1 base from J, with 9 bases in between. The CDR3 is 15 amino acids. CDR3 protein: CASSGGYSGANVLTF. The CDR3 nucleotides read TGTGCCAGCAGTGGGGGGTATTCTGGGGCCAACGTCCTGACTTTC.

This clone has a handful of counts. Other DNA sequences within the sample encode an identical CDR3. The genes are TRBV7-3 and TRBJ2-3; D not certain. The CDR3 has 14 residues. Germline V lookup: CDR1 SGHTA, CDR2 FQGTGA. V dropped 1 base and J dropped 2 bases, with 7 bases sitting between them. This CDR3 reads CASSLIPSTDTQYF. CDR3 coding DNA: TGTGCCAGCAGCTTAATTCCTTCCACAGATACGCAGTATTTT.

The V gene is TRBV30, the J gene TRBJ1-2, with no clear D. CDR1 and CDR2 from the germline V gene are GTSNPN and SVGIG (reference sequence). Trimming left V 2 bases short and J 4 bases short, with 14 bases between. This CDR3 region has 14 residues. CDR3 in amino acids: CAWSRRDLIYGYTF. The CDR3 DNA reads as TGTGCCTGGAGTAGGAGGGATCTTATCTATGGCTACACCTTC.

The chain combines TRBV7-2 with TRBJ2-7, with 10 nucleotides matching TRBD2. V lost 5 bases to trimming and J lost 5 bases; unmatched junction nucleotides: 9. CDR3 length: 15 residues. In germline, CDR1 is SGHTA, CDR2 FQGNSA. The CDR3 DNA is TGTGCCAGCAGCCTTCGAGCGGGAGGGCGCGACGAGCAGTACTTC. Its translation: CASSLRAGGRDEQYF. The full variable domain, rest sourced from reference TRBV7-2 and TRBJ2-7, is GAGVSQSPSNKVTEKGKDVELRCDPISGHTALYWYRQSLGQGLEFLIYFQGNSAPDKSGLPSDRFSAERTGGSVSTLTIQRTQQEDSAVYLCASSLRAGGRDEQYFGPGTRLTVT.

This clone appeared once. The gene calls are TRBV18 and TRBJ2-7; D gene unclear. The germline V and J ends were trimmed by 2 bases and 2 bases, with 10 bases remaining between them. CDR3 length equals 14 residues. The V gene's germline CDR1 is KGHSH and CDR2 LQKENI. DNA for the CDR3: TGTGCCAGCTCACCAAACGGATGGGCCTACGAGCAGTACGTC. This translates into CASSPNGWAYEQYV.